The next 18 T cell receptor beta chains were all read from a single sample in a study of T cell repertoires in cytomegalovirus infection. Using its own MiXCR run on the reads, TCRdb lists one record per CDR3 protein. Of fewer than 200,000 distinct CDR3 sequences listed, over 13% are singletons. What was sequenced was PBMCs. The receptor source for this set is a human donor in good health (CMV status not recorded). Some clones in this sample may be carry-over from other donors' samples.

The sample holds a few counts of this clonotype. The chain joins TRBV10-1 to TRBJ2-1; D gene uncertain. This CDR3 comprises 17 residues. The V end was cut by 3 bases, the J end by 1 base, with 16 bases between. Germline V CDR1 and CDR2: WNHNN, SYGVQD (reference sequence). CDR3 region: CASSEVGRVGSYNEQFF. DNA for the CDR3: TGCGCCAGCAGTGAAGTCGGAAGGGTGGGATCCTACAATGAGCAGTTCTTC.

This clonotype was seen ten or more times. This chain joins TRBV29-1 and TRBJ2-7; 8 bases agree with TRBD1. CDR1 and CDR2 from the germline V gene are SQVTM and ANQGSEA. The V gene end was trimmed by 6 bases and the J gene end by 2 bases; junction bases not matched to a gene: 3. This CDR3 region has 12 residues. CDR3 protein: CSVGTGTYEQYF. The CDR3 coding sequence is TGCAGCGTGGGGACAGGAACCTACGAGCAGTACTTC.

V is TRBV28 and J is TRBJ2-5, with D possibly being TRBD1 (6 bases). In germline, CDR1 is MDHEN, CDR2 SYDVKM. This CDR3 has 15 residues. V was clipped by 4 bases and J by 5 bases, with 17 bases between them. The CDR3: CASSYQGRAGETQYF. CDR3 nucleotides: TGTGCCAGCAGTTATCAGGGGCGCGCCGGGGAGACCCAGTACTTC.

This clonotype was observed many times. The chain combines TRBV7-9 with TRBJ1-5, with 11 bases identical to TRBD1. The CDR3 sequence is 15 residues long. V lost 4 bases and J lost 5; bases outside the gene matches: 4. The V gene's germline CDR1 is SEHNR and CDR2 FQNEAQ (reference sequence). The CDR3 loop is CASSSGQGAYQPQHF. CDR3 nucleotide sequence: TGTGCCAGCAGCTCTGGACAGGGGGCTTATCAGCCCCAGCATTTT.

This clonotype was observed at least ten times. The CDR3 region is CASSLGLAEGNEQFF. CDR3 DNA sequence: TGTGCCAGCAGCTTAGGACTAGCGGAGGGCAATGAGCAGTTCTTC. This sequence joins TRBV7-2 and TRBJ2-1, with 9 positions matching TRBD2. The V segment lost 1 base and the J segment 6 bases; nucleotides outside the gene matches: 4. This CDR3 spans 15 amino acids. Germline V lookup: CDR1 SGHTA, CDR2 FQGNSA.

This clonotype has ten or more counts. The chain combines TRBV7-2 with TRBJ2-3, with 10 bases lining up with TRBD1. Per the germline V gene, CDR1 is SGHTA and CDR2 is FQGNSA. The CDR3 extends over 14 amino acids. V lost 3 bases to trimming and J lost 9 bases; unmatched junction nucleotides: 6. CDR3 residues: CASSFRQGAGTQYF. CDR3 nucleotides: TGTGCCAGCAGCTTTCGACAGGGGGCGGGGACGCAGTATTTT. The whole variable domain, filled in from reference TRBV7-2 and TRBJ2-3, reads GAGVSQSPSNKVTEKGKDVELRCDPISGHTALYWYRQSLGQGLEFLIYFQGNSAPDKSGLPSDRFSAERTGGSVSTLTIQRTQQEDSAVYLCASSFRQGAGTQYFGPGTRLTVL.

V usage is TRBV6-2 or TRBV6-3 and J usage is TRBJ2-7; TRBD2 is a possible D gene (5 bases). This CDR3 spans 14 amino acids. CDR1 is MNHEY and CDR2 is SVGEGT in the germline V gene. With 4 bases removed from V and 0 bases from J, the gap between germline ends came to 10 bases. For the CDR3, the DNA is TGTGCCAGCAGTTTAACCGGGGTCTCCTACGAGCAGTACTTC. Translated: CASSLTGVSYEQYF.

This clonotype occurred a few times. The V call is TRBV6-1, the J call TRBJ1-3, with D possibly TRBD1 on 5 matching bases. The CDR3 has 13 amino acids. The germline CDR1 and CDR2 sequences are MNHNS and SASEGT. V lost 6 bases, J lost 4 bases, and 10 bases lay in between. In nucleotides, the CDR3 is TGTGCCAGCAGCTTGGCAGGGGGAAACACCATATATTTT. It translates to CASSLAGGNTIYF.

The sample holds many counts of this clonotype. V is TRBV7-3 and J is TRBJ2-3; possible D gene TRBD1, 6 bases. The CDR3 covers 15 residues. V gave up 5 bases and J gave up 0 bases, with 12 bases separating them. Per the germline V gene, CDR1 is SGHTA and CDR2 is FQGTGA. CDR3 DNA: TGTGCCAGCAGCCCCTTAGGACAGAGCACAGATACGCAGTATTTT. Protein sequence: CASSPLGQSTDTQYF.

V is TRBV7-9 and J is TRBJ1-2; no firm D call. The V and J ends lost 7 bases and 4 bases respectively, with 19 bases between them. This CDR3 is 15 amino acids long. CDR1 is SEHNR, CDR2 FQNEAQ, per germline (reference sequence). CDR3 loop: CASTLDRSGIYGYTF. DNA for the CDR3: TGTGCCAGCACCTTGGATAGAAGCGGGATCTATGGCTACACCTTC. Looking up the rest from reference TRBV7-9 and TRBJ1-2 gives the full variable domain: DTGVSQNPRHKITKRGQNVTFRCDPISEHNRLYWYRQTLGQGPEFLTYFQNEAQLEKSRLLSDRFSAERPKGSFSTLEIQRTEQGDSAMYLCASTLDRSGIYGYTFGSGTRLTVV.

This clonotype was counted ten times or more. The CDR3 reads CASSALAGGHNEQFF. CDR3 nucleotide sequence: TGTGCCAGCAGCGCTCTAGCGGGAGGGCACAATGAGCAGTTCTTC. V is TRBV7-2 and J is TRBJ2-1, with TRBD2 matching over 12 bases. This CDR3 spans 15 amino acids. Per the germline V gene, CDR1 is SGHTA and CDR2 is FQGNSA. The trim removed 5 bases at V and 5 bases at J, leaving 4 bases unmatched.

This clonotype has at least ten counts. Here the CDR3 reads CASSPQTGFGTNEKLFF. CDR3 in DNA: TGTGCCAGCAGTCCCCAGACAGGGTTCGGGACTAATGAAAAACTGTTTTTT. The V call is TRBV12-3 or TRBV12-4, the J call TRBJ1-4; 7 bases are a match to TRBD1. The CDR3 is 17 amino acids. V lost 5 bases to trimming and J lost 2 bases; unmatched junction nucleotides: 11.

The J gene is TRBJ2-1, the V gene TRBV29-1, with D tentatively TRBD2 (5 bases). Trimming took off 5 bases at V and 8 bases at J, with 13 bases between the two ends. The CDR3 has 12 residues. Germline loops: CDR1 SQVTM, CDR2 ANQGSEA. CDR3 DNA sequence: TGCAGCGTTAGCGAGGGCGTGGATGAGCAGTTCTTC. Protein product: CSVSEGVDEQFF.

The rearrangement joins TRBV7-2 to TRBJ1-2; the match to TRBD1 covers 8 bases. CDR3 length equals 13 residues. The V gene end was trimmed by 5 bases and the J gene end by 11 bases; junction bases not matched to a gene: 10. Germline V lookup: CDR1 SGHTA, CDR2 FQGNSA. The CDR3 nucleotides read TGTGCCAGCAGCATATTGGGGCAGGGGGCGTACACCTTC. This translates into CASSILGQGAYTF.

In its sample, this clonotype was seen a few times. The chain recombines TRBV12-3 or TRBV12-4 with TRBJ2-5, with D unresolved. V was cut by 5 bases and J by 0 bases, with 7 bases left in between. This CDR3 region has 13 residues. The CDR3 sequence is CASSPRYQETQYF. The CDR3 coding sequence is TGTGCCAGCAGTCCCAGGTACCAAGAGACCCAGTACTTC.

The chain uses TRBV20-1 and TRBJ1-2, with a tentative D call TRBD1 (5 bases). The germline gives CDR1 DFQATT, CDR2 SNEGSKA (reference sequence). The CDR3 is made up of 13 amino acids. Trimming pared 4 bases from V and 8 bases from J, leaving 17 bases between. CDR3 sequence reads: CSATSAEDMGYTF. The DNA of the CDR3 is TGCAGTGCTACATCCGCCGAGGACATGGGCTACACCTTC.

Only a few counts were recorded for this clonotype. The genes are TRBV4-2 and TRBJ1-1; tentative D call: TRBD1 (6 bases). In germline, CDR1 is LGHNA, CDR2 YNFKEQ. This CDR3 has 15 residues. V lost 1 base, J lost 1 base, and 10 bases lay in between. The CDR3 nucleotides are TGTGCCAGCAGCCAAGGCGGGGGCGCGAACACTGAAGCTTTCTTT. Protein product: CASSQGGGANTEAFF.

This clonotype has ten or more counts. The chain joins TRBV7-9 to TRBJ1-1; no definite D call. V was shortened by 7 bases and J by 5 bases, with 11 bases between the two germline ends. The germline V gene has CDR1 SEHNR and CDR2 FQNEAQ (reference sequence). The CDR3 is made up of 12 amino acids. In nucleotides, the CDR3 is TGTGCCAGCACCGTTGGTGGGACTGAAGCTTTCTTT. This translates into CASTVGGTEAFF.